The sequence of this T cell receptor beta chain was determined in a study of blood T cell repertoires in COVID-19. Overall study context: Whether acute or convalescent, the COVID-19 samples came from the United States, Italy and Spain. In each case, the material was cDNA or gDNA derived from T cells, B-cell-depleted T cells, or PBMCs.

This CDR3 has 14 residues. Germline V gene sequence: CDR1 SGDLS, CDR2 YYNGEE. Unmatched junction bases numbered 6, after V lost 6 bases and J lost 2 bases. Methods used by the authors: Quantification of nucleated cells was approximated via reference gene primer amplification. Clones were sequenced by immunoSEQ multiplex PCR, and TCRdb holds only the in-frame ones, with some missing. Clone size and V and J calls were adopted from that table, with D and trimming inferred from the DNA. The profile covers some 70,000 clones, with approximately 88% appearing a single time and roughly 2.4% taken by the ten largest.

The sample was peripheral blood. The chain combines TRBV9 with TRBJ1-2, with 8 bases fitting TRBD1. The sequence came from a human donor in a cohort sampled during active COVID-19. CDR3 in amino acids: CASTATGGNYGYTF. Written as DNA, the CDR3 is TGTGCCAGCACCGCTACAGGGGGAAACTATGGCTACACCTTC.